This entry describes one T cell receptor (beta chain). Its antigen is not identified. This record comes from a study of T cell repertoires in cytomegalovirus infection. Study details: An indication of both CMV infection and matching HLA type came from public TCR beta signatures.

Broader study findings: CMV-specific TCR beta clonotypes restricted by HLA-C dominated the ex vivo response. Adding up the frequency of public TCR beta families identified people who carried CMV plus the relevant HLA.

The ends were cut back, 1 base at V and 5 bases at J, with 15 bases in the middle. This CDR3 is 16 amino acids long. Germline CDR1 MGHRA, CDR2 YSYEKL. TCRdb reprocessed the reads with MiXCR, giving one entry per CDR3 protein. This repertoire shows about 24,000 distinct CDR3 sequences, 20% to 25% found once; its top ten account for about 89%. The starting material was CD8+ T cells from cultured PBMCs, obtained from culture after CMV antigen stimulation. The sequence came from a human donor in good health (CMV status not recorded). Some clones in this sample may be carry-over from other donors' samples. V and J are TRBV4-1 and TRBJ2-1, with D possibly TRBD1 on 5 matching bases. The CDR3 region is CASSQARTNPNNEQFF. The CDR3 nucleotides are TGCGCCAGCAGCCAAGCTCGGACAAACCCCAACAATGAGCAGTTCTTC.